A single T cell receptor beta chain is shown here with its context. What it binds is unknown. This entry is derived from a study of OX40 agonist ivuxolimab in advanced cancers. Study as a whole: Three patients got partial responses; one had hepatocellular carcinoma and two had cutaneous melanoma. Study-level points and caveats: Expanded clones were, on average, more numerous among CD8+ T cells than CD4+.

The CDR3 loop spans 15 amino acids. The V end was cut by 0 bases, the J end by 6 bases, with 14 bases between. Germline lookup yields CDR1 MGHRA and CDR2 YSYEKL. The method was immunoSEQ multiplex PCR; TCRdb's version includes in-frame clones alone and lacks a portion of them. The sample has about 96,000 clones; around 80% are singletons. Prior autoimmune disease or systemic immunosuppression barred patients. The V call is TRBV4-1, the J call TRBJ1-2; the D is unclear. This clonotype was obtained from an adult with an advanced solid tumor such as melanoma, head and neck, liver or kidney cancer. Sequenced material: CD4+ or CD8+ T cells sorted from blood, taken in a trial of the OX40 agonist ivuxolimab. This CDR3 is CASSQDQVRKNGYTF. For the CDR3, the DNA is TGCGCCAGCAGCCAAGATCAGGTCAGGAAAAATGGCTACACCTTC.